This TCR beta chain derives from a study of OX40 agonist ivuxolimab in advanced cancers. A note on the overall study: The costimulatory receptor OX40 (CD134) was targeted by ivuxolimab, a fully human IgG2 agonistic monoclonal antibody. Intravenous ivuxolimab was administered to patients every 2 weeks at six dose levels: 0.01, 0.1, 0.3, 1.5, 3 and 10 mg/kg. Of the 50 to 55 patients in dose escalation, about 20 had hepatocellular carcinoma, approximately 15 had melanoma, 9 had renal cell carcinoma and 9 had head and neck cancer. In the dose-escalation cohort, 70% to 90% of patients were male, and the mean age was 60 years with a range of 23 to 79. Prior anti-PD-1, anti-PD-L1 or anti-CTLA-4 therapy was permitted, and checkpoint inhibitors had been received by roughly 40% of dose-escalation patients. Partial responses were achieved by three dose-escalation patients, of whom one had hepatocellular carcinoma and two had cutaneous melanoma. The purpose of peripheral TCRbeta sequencing was to test whether ivuxolimab changed TCR sequence diversity and led to clonal T-cell expansion. The paper reports the monotherapy dose-escalation portion (N ≈ 50 patients) of the phase I ivuxolimab trial.

Details on this clone: Its antigen is unknown. No per-base quality is available; no much larger clone lies one base away.

From cysteine to phenylalanine, the CDR3 is 14 amino acids long. The kept DNA is CDR3 alone, 42 bases in frame from the first base. V sheds 5 bases and J sheds 1 base, leaving 8 bases between their ends. Per the germline V gene, SGHNT is the CDR1 and YENEEA is the CDR2. Genomic DNA was isolated from the sorted cells so that the TCRbeta CDR3 region could be sequenced. The immunoSEQ Assay was used for sequencing of TCRbeta CDR3 regions. TCRdb's version of the immuneACCESS table is confined to in-frame rearrangements and falls short of the full clone set. An unresolved V gene accounts for under half of the shortfall where checked; the remainder is of unknown origin. Present in this sample are tens of thousands of clones, roughly 84% of which were seen just once. Of the sample, about 0.32% falls within the top ten clones. The trial excluded patients who had a history of autoimmune disease or who were on systemic immunosuppression. In every dose cohort, peripheral blood was drawn for TCR sequencing at baseline, cycle 4 day 1, and cycle 7 day 1. Samples came from an open-label, multicenter, first-in-human phase I dose-escalation trial of ivuxolimab. Adults with locally advanced or metastatic melanoma, renal cell, hepatocellular, or head and neck squamous cell carcinoma were enrolled in the trial. Before TCR sequencing, CD4+ and CD8+ T cells were separately sorted from peripheral blood.

Results the study describes overall, beyond this receptor: Clonal expansion of both CD4+ and CD8+ blood T cells was observed from baseline to week 6 at doses 0.1 to 3.0 mg/kg. Antigen specificity was not determined for the clonally expanded peripheral T cells. Partial responders in the 0.1-3.0 mg/kg groups had among the lowest normalized peripheral clonal expansion, especially among CD8+ T cells. After ivuxolimab, more expanded clones were found on average in CD8+ T cells than in CD4+ T cells. Low levels of normalized T-cell clonal expansion were also seen in some nonresponding patients.

This material consisted of CD4+ or CD8+ T cells sorted from blood, taken in a trial of the OX40 agonist ivuxolimab. Rearrangement joined TRBV11-3 to TRBJ2-2; D gene: possibly TRBD2, on 5 matching bases. The TCR was taken from an adult with an advanced solid tumor such as melanoma, head and neck, liver or kidney cancer. The DNA reads as follows: TGTGCCAGCAGCCGAGGACTGAACACCGGGGAGCTGTTTTTT. The resulting protein is CASSRGLNTGELFF.